These 8 T cell receptor beta chains originate from one sample sequenced in a study of blood T cell repertoires in COVID-19. Some clones are missing from TCRdb's copy, which holds only in-frame ones; the method was immunoSEQ multiplex PCR. Found here are 350,000 to 400,000 clones, approximately 89% of them singletons; the top ten hold about 1.7%. The sequenced sample consisted of PBMCs or T cells enriched from blood (not recorded which). The receptors come from a woman under 40 who had recovered from COVID-19.

The CDR3 sequence: CASSVMGGVEETQYF. DNA of the CDR3: TGTGCCAGCAGTGTCATGGGGGGGGTAGAAGAGACCCAGTACTTC. The chain employs TRBV11-2 and TRBJ2-5; 7 bases map to TRBD2. This CDR3 comprises 15 residues. V lost 6 bases to trimming and J lost 3 bases; unmatched junction nucleotides: 10. From germline, CDR1 is SGHAT and CDR2 FQNNGV.

This clone was found once. V and J are TRBV30 and TRBJ2-7; a weak D match, TRBD2 (5 bases). Germline CDR1 is GTSNPN and CDR2 is SVGIG (reference sequence). This CDR3 has 13 amino acids. The ends were cut back, 0 bases at V and 4 bases at J, with 10 bases in the middle. DNA of the CDR3: TGTGCCTGGAGTGTGGAGGCCCGTTACGAGCAGTACTTC. Encoded protein: CAWSVEARYEQYF.

CDR3 nucleotide sequence: TGCGCCAGCAGCCGCGGGGAGCGCTATGGCTACACCTTC. This gives the protein CASSRGERYGYTF. J is TRBJ1-2 and V is TRBV4-1, with D hard to call. There are 13 residues in the CDR3. Germline lookup yields CDR1 MGHRA and CDR2 YSYEKL. Trimming cost V 4 bases and J 4 bases, with 10 bases left between them.

The V and J genes are TRBV13 and TRBJ2-3; D may be TRBD2 (6 bases). Trimming shortened V by 1 base and J by 3 bases, and 14 bases separated the two germline ends. Germline assignment: CDR1 PRHDT and CDR2 FYEKMQ (reference sequence). The CDR3 has 16 amino acids. The CDR3 DNA reads as TGTGCCAGCAGCTTAGCGGCGGGGCAAAGGACAGATACGCAGTATTTT. This translates into CASSLAAGQRTDTQYF.

The rearrangement links TRBV27 to TRBJ2-3, with D possibly TRBD2 on 5 matching bases. V lost 3 bases to trimming and J lost 3 bases, with 13 bases between them. The CDR3 is made up of 15 amino acids. From germline, CDR1 is MNHEY and CDR2 SMNVEV (reference sequence). The chain's CDR3 is CASSFLIPGTDTQYF. For the CDR3, the DNA is TGTGCCAGCAGTTTCCTGATTCCGGGGACAGATACGCAGTATTTT.

The rearrangement uses TRBV19 and TRBJ1-1; D may be TRBD1 (5 bases). The CDR3 extends over 12 amino acids. Trimming took 3 bases from V and 5 from J, leaving 7 bases between them. Per the germline V gene, CDR1 is LNHDA and CDR2 is SQIVND (reference sequence). The CDR3 coding sequence is TGTGCCAGTAGTATTGCAGGGACTGAAGCTTTCTTT. The encoded protein is CASSIAGTEAFF.

The CDR3 DNA sequence: TGTGCCAGCAGCCAAGCAGGCATCAACACTGAAGCTTTCTTT. This encodes CASSQAGINTEAFF. The rearrangement joins TRBV3-1 (or the pseudogene TRBV3-2) to TRBJ1-1; D gene unclear. This CDR3 spans 14 amino acids. CDR1 and CDR2 from the germline V gene are LGHDT and YNNKEL (reference sequence). V was shortened by 1 base and J by 2 bases, with 8 bases between the two germline ends.

CDR3 protein: CASRRSGQDNYGYTF. The CDR3 DNA follows: TGTGCCAGCCGCCGCTCGGGACAGGATAACTATGGCTACACCTTC. V is TRBV6-2 or TRBV6-3 and J is TRBJ1-2; 8 nucleotides line up with TRBD1. Germline trimming cut 8 bases from V and 1 base from J; bases unmatched to any gene: 9. The CDR3 has 15 residues. The germline CDR1 and CDR2 sequences are MNHEY and SVGEGT.